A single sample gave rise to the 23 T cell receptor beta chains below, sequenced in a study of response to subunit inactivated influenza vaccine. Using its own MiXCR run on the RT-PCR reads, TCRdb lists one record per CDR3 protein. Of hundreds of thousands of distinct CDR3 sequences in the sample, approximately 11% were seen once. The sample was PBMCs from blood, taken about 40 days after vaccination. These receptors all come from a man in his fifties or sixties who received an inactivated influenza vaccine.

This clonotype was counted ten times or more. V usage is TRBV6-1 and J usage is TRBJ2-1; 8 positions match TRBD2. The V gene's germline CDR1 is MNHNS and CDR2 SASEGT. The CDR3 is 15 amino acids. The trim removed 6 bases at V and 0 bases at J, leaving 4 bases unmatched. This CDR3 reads CASSSGTSSYNEQFF. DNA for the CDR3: TGTGCCAGCAGCAGCGGGACTAGCTCCTACAATGAGCAGTTCTTC.

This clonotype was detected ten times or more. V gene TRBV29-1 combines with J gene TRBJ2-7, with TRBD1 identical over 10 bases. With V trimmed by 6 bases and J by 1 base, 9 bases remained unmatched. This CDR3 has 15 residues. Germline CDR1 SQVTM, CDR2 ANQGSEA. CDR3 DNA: TGCAGCGTGGAACTTAAGGGACAGGGGTCCTACGAGCAGTACTTC. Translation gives CSVELKGQGSYEQYF.

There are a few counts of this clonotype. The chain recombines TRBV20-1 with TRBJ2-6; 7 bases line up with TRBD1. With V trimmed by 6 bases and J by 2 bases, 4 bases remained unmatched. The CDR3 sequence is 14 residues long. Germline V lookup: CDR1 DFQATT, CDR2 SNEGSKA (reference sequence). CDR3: CSAKQGTGANVLTF. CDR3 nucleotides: TGCAGTGCAAAACAGGGGACTGGGGCCAACGTCCTGACTTTC.

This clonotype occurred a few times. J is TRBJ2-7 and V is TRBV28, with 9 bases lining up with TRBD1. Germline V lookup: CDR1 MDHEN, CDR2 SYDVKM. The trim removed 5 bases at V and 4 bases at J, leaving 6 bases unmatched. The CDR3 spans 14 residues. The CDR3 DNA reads TGTGCCAGCAGTCGCGGGACAGGGCTTTACGAGCAGTACTTC. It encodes CASSRGTGLYEQYF.

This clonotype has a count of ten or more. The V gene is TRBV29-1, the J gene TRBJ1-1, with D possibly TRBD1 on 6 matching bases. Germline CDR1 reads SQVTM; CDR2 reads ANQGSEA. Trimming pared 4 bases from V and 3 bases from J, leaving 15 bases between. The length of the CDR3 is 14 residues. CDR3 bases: TGCAGCGTTGTACCGGGGGCATTTGACACTGAAGCTTTCTTT. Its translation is CSVVPGAFDTEAFF.

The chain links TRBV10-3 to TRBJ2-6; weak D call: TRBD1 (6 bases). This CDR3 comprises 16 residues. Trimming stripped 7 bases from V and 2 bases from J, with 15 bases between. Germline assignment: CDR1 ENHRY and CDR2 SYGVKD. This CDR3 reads CAITSPRGAGANVLTF. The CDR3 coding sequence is TGTGCCATCACATCCCCCAGGGGTGCTGGGGCCAACGTCCTGACTTTC.

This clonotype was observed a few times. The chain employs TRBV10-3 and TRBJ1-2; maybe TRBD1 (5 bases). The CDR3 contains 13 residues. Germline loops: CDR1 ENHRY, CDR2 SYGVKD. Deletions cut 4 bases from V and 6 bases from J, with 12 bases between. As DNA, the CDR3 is TGTGCCATCAGTGGGAAAATGGGGGATGGCTACACCTTC. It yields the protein CAISGKMGDGYTF.

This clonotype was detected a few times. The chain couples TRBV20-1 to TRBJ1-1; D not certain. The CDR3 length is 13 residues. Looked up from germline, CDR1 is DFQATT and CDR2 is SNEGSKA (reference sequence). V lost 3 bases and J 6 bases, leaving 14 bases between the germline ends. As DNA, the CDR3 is TGCAGTGCTAGGGGCCGCCTCTTTGCTGAAGCTTTCTTT. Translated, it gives CSARGRLFAEAFF.

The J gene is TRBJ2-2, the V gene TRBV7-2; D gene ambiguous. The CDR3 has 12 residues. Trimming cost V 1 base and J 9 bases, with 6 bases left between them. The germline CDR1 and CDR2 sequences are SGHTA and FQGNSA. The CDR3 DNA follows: TGTGCCAGCAGCTTAGTTCTCTGGGAGCTGTTTTTT. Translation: CASSLVLWELFF.

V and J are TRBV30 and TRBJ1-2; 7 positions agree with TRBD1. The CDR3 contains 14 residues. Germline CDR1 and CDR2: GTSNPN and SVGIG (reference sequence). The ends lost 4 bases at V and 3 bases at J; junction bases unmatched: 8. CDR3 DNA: TGTGCCTGGAATCGGGGACAGAGGGACTATGGCTACACCTTC. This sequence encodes CAWNRGQRDYGYTF.

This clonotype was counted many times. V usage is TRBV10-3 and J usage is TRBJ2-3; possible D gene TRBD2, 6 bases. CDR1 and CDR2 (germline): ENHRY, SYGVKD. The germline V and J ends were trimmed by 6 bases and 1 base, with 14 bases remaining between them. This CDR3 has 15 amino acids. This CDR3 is CAISPEGTGTDTQYF. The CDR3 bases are TGTGCCATCAGCCCGGAGGGGACCGGCACAGATACGCAGTATTTT.

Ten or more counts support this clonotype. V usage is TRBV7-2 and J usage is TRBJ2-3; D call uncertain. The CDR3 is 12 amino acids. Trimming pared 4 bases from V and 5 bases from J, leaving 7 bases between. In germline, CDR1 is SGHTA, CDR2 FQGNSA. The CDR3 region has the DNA TGTGCCAGCAGCTCACTAAAAGATACGCAGTATTTT. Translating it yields CASSSLKDTQYF.

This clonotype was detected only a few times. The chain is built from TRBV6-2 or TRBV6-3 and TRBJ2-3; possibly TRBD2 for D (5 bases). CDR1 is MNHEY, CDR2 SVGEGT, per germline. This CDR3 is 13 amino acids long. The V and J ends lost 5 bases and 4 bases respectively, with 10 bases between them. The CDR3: CASSPDYSDTQYF. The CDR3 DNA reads TGTGCCAGCAGTCCCGACTACTCAGATACGCAGTATTTT.

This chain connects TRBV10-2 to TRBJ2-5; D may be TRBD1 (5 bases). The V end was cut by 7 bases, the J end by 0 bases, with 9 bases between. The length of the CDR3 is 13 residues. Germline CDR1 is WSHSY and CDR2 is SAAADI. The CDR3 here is CASTKDNQETQYF. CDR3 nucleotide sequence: TGCGCCAGCACTAAGGACAACCAAGAGACCCAGTACTTC.

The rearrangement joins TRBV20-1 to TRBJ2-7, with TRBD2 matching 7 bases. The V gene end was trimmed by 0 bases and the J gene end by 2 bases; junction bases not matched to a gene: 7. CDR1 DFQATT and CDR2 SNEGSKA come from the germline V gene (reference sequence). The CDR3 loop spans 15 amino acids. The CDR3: CSARDLASGTYEQYF. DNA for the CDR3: TGCAGTGCTAGAGATCTGGCTAGCGGAACCTACGAGCAGTACTTC.

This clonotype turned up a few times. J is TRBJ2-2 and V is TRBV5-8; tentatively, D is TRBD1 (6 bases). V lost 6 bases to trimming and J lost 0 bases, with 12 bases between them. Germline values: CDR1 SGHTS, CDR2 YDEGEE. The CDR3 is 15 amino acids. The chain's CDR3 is CASTPRGTNTGELFF. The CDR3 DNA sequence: TGTGCCAGCACTCCCAGGGGAACGAACACCGGGGAGCTGTTTTTT. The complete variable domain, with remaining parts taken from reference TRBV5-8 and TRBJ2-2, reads EAGVTQSPTHLIKTRGQQATLRCSPISGHTSVYWYQQALGLGLQFLLWYDEGEERNRGNFPPRFSGRQFPNYSSELNVNALELEDSALYLCASTPRGTNTGELFFGEGSRLTVL.

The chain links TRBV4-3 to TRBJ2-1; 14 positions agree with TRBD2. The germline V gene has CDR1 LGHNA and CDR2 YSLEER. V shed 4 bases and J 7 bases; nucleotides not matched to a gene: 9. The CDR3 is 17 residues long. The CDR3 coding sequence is TGCGCCAGCAGCCCCGGGACTAGCGGGAGTTCAGAGAATGAGCAGTTCTTC. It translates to CASSPGTSGSSENEQFF.

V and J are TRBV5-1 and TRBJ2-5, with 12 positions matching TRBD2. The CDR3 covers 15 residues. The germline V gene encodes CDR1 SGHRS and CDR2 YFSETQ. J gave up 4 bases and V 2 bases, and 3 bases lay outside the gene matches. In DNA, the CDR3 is TGCGCCAGCAGCTTCCTACTAGCGGGGGGAGAGACCCAGTACTTC. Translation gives CASSFLLAGGETQYF.

The CDR3 region has the DNA TGTGCCAGCACCCTCCGGGACGGGCTCTATCAGCCCCAGCATTTT. Its translation: CASTLRDGLYQPQHF. The rearrangement links TRBV28 to TRBJ1-5, with D tentatively TRBD1 (5 bases). The V gene's germline CDR1 is MDHEN and CDR2 SYDVKM. The V end was cut by 7 bases, the J end by 5 bases, with 18 bases between. The CDR3 covers 15 residues.

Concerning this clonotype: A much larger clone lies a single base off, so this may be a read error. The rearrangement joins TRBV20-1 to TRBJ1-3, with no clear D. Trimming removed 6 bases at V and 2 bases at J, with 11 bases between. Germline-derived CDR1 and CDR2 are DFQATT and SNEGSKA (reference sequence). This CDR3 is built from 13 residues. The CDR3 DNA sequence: TGCAGTGCATGGAACATTGCTGGAAACACCATATATTTT. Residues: CSAWNIAGNTIYF.

The CDR3 DNA reads as TGTGCCATCAGTGATAAGGGACAGCCCTATGGCTACACCTTC. Encoded protein: CAISDKGQPYGYTF. The chain couples TRBV10-3 to TRBJ1-2; TRBD1 aligns across 7 bases. The V gene end was trimmed by 3 bases and the J gene end by 4 bases; junction bases not matched to a gene: 5. The CDR3 sequence is 14 residues long. The germline V gene encodes CDR1 ENHRY and CDR2 SYGVKD.

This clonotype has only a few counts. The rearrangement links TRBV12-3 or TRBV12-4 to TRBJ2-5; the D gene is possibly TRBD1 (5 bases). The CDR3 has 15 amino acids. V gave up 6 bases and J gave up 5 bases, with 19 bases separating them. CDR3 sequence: CASSPQGLKGETQYF. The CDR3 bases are TGTGCCAGCAGCCCTCAGGGCCTTAAAGGGGAGACCCAGTACTTC.

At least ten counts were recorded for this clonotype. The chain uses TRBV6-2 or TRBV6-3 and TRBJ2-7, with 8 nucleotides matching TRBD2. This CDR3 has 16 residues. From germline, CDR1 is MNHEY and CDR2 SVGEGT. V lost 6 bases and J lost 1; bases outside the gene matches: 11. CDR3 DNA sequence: TGTGCCAGCAGGAAGGAAGCGGGAGAGTTTTCCTACGAGCAGTACTTC. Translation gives CASRKEAGEFSYEQYF.